Following are 8 T cell receptor beta chains from one sample sequenced in a study of regulatory T cells in long-lasting Graves disease. The time point here: newly diagnosed GD, antithyroid drugs for less than 3 months. Generation of the TCR library employed RNA extracted from PBMCs. The TCR beta library used iRepertoire HTBI primers with Arm-PCR amplification of CDR3. TCRdb passed the multiplex PCR reads through MiXCR, listing each CDR3 protein once. The sample records hundreds of thousands of distinct CDR3 sequences, 13% being singletons. The same specimen was also included in a second study, on T cells in Graves' hyperthyroidism and ophthalmopathy.

The material was peripheral blood mononuclear cells (PBMCs), obtained at new diagnosis, from a patient treated with antithyroid drugs. These receptors all come from a man in his thirties or forties with Graves disease.

There are many counts of this clonotype. This chain connects TRBV3-1 to TRBJ2-7; D is unclear. Germline V gene sequence: CDR1 LGHDT, CDR2 YNNKEL (reference sequence). This CDR3 comprises 13 residues. Trimming removed 0 bases from V and 2 bases from J, with 5 bases in between. This CDR3 reads CASSQEGAYEQYF. The CDR3 nucleotides read TGTGCCAGCAGCCAAGAAGGCGCCTACGAGCAGTACTTC.

The sample holds many counts of this clonotype. The rearrangement links TRBV20-1 to TRBJ1-5; unclear D gene. CDR1 is DFQATT, CDR2 SNEGSKA, per germline (reference sequence). V was clipped by 3 bases and J by 2 bases, with 5 bases between them. The CDR3 runs to 12 residues. CDR3 DNA: TGCAGTGCTAGGACGGGCAATCAGCCCCAGCATTTT. Amino acid sequence: CSARTGNQPQHF.

This clonotype was observed at least ten times. The V gene is TRBV5-1, the J gene TRBJ2-7; 12 nucleotides match TRBD2. Germline CDR1 is SGHRS and CDR2 is YFSETQ. J was trimmed by 0 bases and V by 4 bases; bases with no gene match: 8. The CDR3 loop spans 17 amino acids. CDR3 in amino acids: CASSARLAGDRSYEQYF. In DNA, the CDR3 is TGCGCCAGCAGCGCGAGACTAGCGGGGGACCGCTCCTACGAGCAGTACTTC.

This clonotype was observed a few times. The CDR3 region has the DNA TGTGCCAGCCGGGCAGGGGGAGTCGTCGAGCAGTACTTC. It codes for CASRAGGVVEQYF. V and J are TRBV14 and TRBJ2-7, with 7 bases lining up with TRBD1. The CDR3 is made up of 13 amino acids. CDR1 and CDR2 (germline): SGHDN, FVKESK. The junction had 10 bases not matched to a gene; V was cut back by 8 bases and J by 6 bases. Full variable domain (rest looked up from reference TRBV14 and TRBJ2-7): EAGVTQFPSHSVIEKGQTVTLRCDPISGHDNLYWYRRVMGKEIKFLLHFVKESKQDESGMPNNRFLAERTGGTYSTLKVQPAELEDSGVYFCASRAGGVVEQYFGPGTRLTVT.

This clonotype was found a few times. The V gene is TRBV7-6, the J gene TRBJ2-3; the D gene could be TRBD1 or TRBD2 (5 bases each). Germline V gene lookup returns CDR1 SGHVS and CDR2 FNYEAQ. This CDR3 comprises 15 residues. Trimming pared 3 bases from V and 4 bases from J, leaving 14 bases between. The DNA of the CDR3 is TGTGCCAGCAGCTTGGAAGGGGAGCCCCCAGATACGCAGTATTTT. Its translation is CASSLEGEPPDTQYF.

In its sample, this clonotype was seen a few times. The CDR3 coding sequence is TGTGCCAGCGGACAGTACCCGAGCTCTGGGGCCAACGTCCTGACTTTC. Amino acids: CASGQYPSSGANVLTF. The chain links TRBV27 to TRBJ2-6; tentative D call: TRBD1 (6 bases). CDR1 is MNHEY and CDR2 is SMNVEV in the germline V gene (reference sequence). Trimming left V 8 bases short and J 0 bases short, with 14 bases between. CDR3 length: 16 amino acids.

Note on this clonotype: With a much larger clone just one base away, this may be a read error. The V gene is TRBV5-6, the J gene TRBJ1-2, with D unclear. The CDR3 sequence is 13 residues long. Germline CDR1 and CDR2: SGHDT and YYEEEE. The CDR3 region is CASGLPTSYGYTF. CDR3 coding DNA: TGTGCCAGCGGCTTGCCGACTTCCTATGGCTACACCTTC.

The CDR3 bases are TGTGCCAGTAGTATAGTGGGGTCCGCTGGGGCCAACGTCCTGACTTTC. This encodes CASSIVGSAGANVLTF. V usage is TRBV19 and J usage is TRBJ2-6; D uncertain. The CDR3 contains 16 residues. Between the trimmed V and J ends, which lost 1 base and 2 bases, there was a span of 9 bases. CDR1 and CDR2 (germline): LNHDA, SQIVND (reference sequence).